The 10 T cell receptor beta chains in this list originate from one sample, sequenced in a study of Graves' ophthalmopathy and Graves' hyperthyroidism. As the template, RNA transcripts were used to amplify TCR beta CDR3 regions. RT-PCR in the first round used HTBI primers; a second-round multiplex PCR followed. TCRdb re-called the multiplex PCR reads through MiXCR, storing one row per CDR3 protein. This sample has around 660,000 distinct CDR3 sequences, with 35% to 45% found just once. Sequenced material: peripheral blood. Source of these receptors: an adult man with Graves' ophthalmopathy.

This clonotype appeared many times. The chain couples TRBV10-3 to TRBJ1-1; maybe TRBD1 (5 bases). This CDR3 is built from 14 residues. In germline, CDR1 is ENHRY, CDR2 SYGVKD. V was cut by 0 bases and J by 0 bases, with 5 bases left in between. The CDR3 DNA follows: TGTGCCATCAGTGAGTCGACAGTGAACACTGAAGCTTTCTTT. Translated: CAISESTVNTEAFF.

This clonotype was found many times. The CDR3 region has the DNA TGTGCCAGCAGCGGGTTGAGCTACGAGCAGTACTTC. Translating gives CASSGLSYEQYF. The chain has TRBV7-9 and TRBJ2-7; D not certain. The CDR3 totals 12 residues. CDR1 is SEHNR and CDR2 is FQNEAQ in the germline V gene (reference sequence). Trimming cost V 5 bases and J 3 bases, with 8 bases left between them.

Details on this clonotype: At one end the junction does not follow the germline gene, possibly because of a read error. The chain employs TRBV5-5 and TRBJ1-3; D gene ambiguous. From germline, CDR1 is SGHKS and CDR2 YYEKEE (reference sequence). The CDR3 length is 14 residues. CDR3 amino acids: CASSLESQANTIYF. The CDR3 DNA follows: TGCGCCAGCAGCTTGGAAAGCCAGGCGAACACCATATATTTT.

This clonotype was counted only a few times. The gene calls are TRBV7-3 and TRBJ2-7, with 10 bases lining up with TRBD2. The CDR3 loop spans 14 amino acids. CDR1 and CDR2 from the germline V gene are SGHTA and FQGTGA. Germline trimming cut 4 bases from V and 9 bases from J; bases unmatched to any gene: 9. The CDR3 bases are TGTGCCAGCAGCTCCGCTAGCGGGAGTAATGTGCAGTACTTC. The encoded protein is CASSSASGSNVQYF.

This clonotype was counted at least ten times. This chain links TRBV7-8 with TRBJ1-5; D unresolved. CDR3 size: 15 residues. Germline CDR1 reads SGHVS; CDR2 reads FQNEAQ. Trimming shortened V by 5 bases and J by 4 bases, and 15 bases separated the two germline ends. CDR3 sequence: CASSTERLSNQPQHF. For the CDR3, the DNA is TGTGCCAGCAGCACCGAGCGCCTCAGTAATCAGCCCCAGCATTTT.

This clonotype was picked up a small number of times. The rearrangement links TRBV7-8 to TRBJ1-2, with D hard to call. V dropped 5 bases and J dropped 3 bases, with 16 bases sitting between them. There are 15 residues in the CDR3. CDR1 SGHVS and CDR2 FQNEAQ come from the germline V gene. Here the CDR3 DNA reads TGTGCCAGCAGCCAAGAGGTCGGCGAGGACTATGGCTACACCTTC. It specifies CASSQEVGEDYGYTF.

This clonotype was seen a handful of times. The chain combines TRBV7-9 with TRBJ2-7; no clear D. There are 15 residues in the CDR3. In germline, CDR1 is SEHNR, CDR2 FQNEAQ (reference sequence). Between the trimmed V and J ends, which lost 2 bases and 6 bases, there was a span of 17 bases. Written as DNA, the CDR3 is TGTGCCAGCAGCTTAAGGCAGGCAGTTCCCTGCGAGCAGTACTTC. It specifies CASSLRQAVPCEQYF.

This clonotype was picked up one time. This chain joins TRBV19 and TRBJ1-5; 7 bases align to TRBD1. This CDR3 contains 14 residues. V trimming: 5 bases; J trimming: 5 bases; junction bases outside the gene matches: 6. The germline CDR1 and CDR2 sequences are LNHDA and SQIVND (reference sequence). The CDR3 nucleotides are TGTGCCAGTAGTCCGACAGGGAGGGATCAGCCCCAGCATTTT. Translating gives CASSPTGRDQPQHF.

This chain joins TRBV29-1 and TRBJ1-2, with D unresolved. V shed 4 bases and J shed 2 bases, with 11 bases lying between them. CDR1 and CDR2 from the germline V gene are SQVTM and ANQGSEA. The CDR3 contains 13 residues. The CDR3 reads CSVGSLANYGYTF. In nucleotides, the CDR3 is TGCAGCGTTGGAAGTTTGGCGAACTATGGCTACACCTTC. Full variable domain (outside the CDR3, taken from reference TRBV29-1 and TRBJ1-2): SAVISQKPSRDICQRGTSLTIQCQVDSQVTMMFWYRQQPGQSLTLIATANQGSEATYESGFVIDKFPISRPNLTFSTLTVSNMSPEDSSIYLCSVGSLANYGYTFGSGTRLTVV.

On this clonotype itself: A much larger clonotype is one base distant, so this may be a read error. The chain carries TRBV25-1 and TRBJ1-2, with D uncertain. This CDR3 is 14 amino acids long. Trimming removed 5 bases from V and 3 bases from J, with 13 bases in between. The V gene's germline CDR1 is MGHDK and CDR2 SYGVNS. This CDR3 reads CASSLNSGYYGYTF. CDR3 DNA sequence: TGTGCCAGCAGTTTGAACAGCGGTTACTATGGCTACACCTTC.